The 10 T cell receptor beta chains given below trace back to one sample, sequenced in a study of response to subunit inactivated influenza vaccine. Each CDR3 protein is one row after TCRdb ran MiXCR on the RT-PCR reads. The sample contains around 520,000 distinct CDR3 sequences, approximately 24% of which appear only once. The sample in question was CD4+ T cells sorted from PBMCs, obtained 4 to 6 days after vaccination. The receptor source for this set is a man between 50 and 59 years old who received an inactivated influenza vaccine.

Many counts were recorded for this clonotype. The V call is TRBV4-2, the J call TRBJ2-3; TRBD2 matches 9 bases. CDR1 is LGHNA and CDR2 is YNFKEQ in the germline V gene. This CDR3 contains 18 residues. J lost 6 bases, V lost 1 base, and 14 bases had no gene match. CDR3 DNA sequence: TGTGCCAGCAGCCAAGGTCCAGCGGGAGGCCGCGGCTTGGATACGCAGTATTTT. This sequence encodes CASSQGPAGGRGLDTQYF.

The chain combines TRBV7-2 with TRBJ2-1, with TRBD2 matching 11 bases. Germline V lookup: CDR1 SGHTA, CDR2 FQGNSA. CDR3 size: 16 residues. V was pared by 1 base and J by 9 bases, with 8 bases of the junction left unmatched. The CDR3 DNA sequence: TGTGCCAGCAGCTTAGACTTAGCGGGAGGGCGGGTTGAGCAGTTCTTC. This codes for CASSLDLAGGRVEQFF.

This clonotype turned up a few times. CDR3 sequence (DNA): TGTGCCAGCAAACAGGCGGGAGGCTCCTACGAGCAGTACTTC. Translation gives CASKQAGGSYEQYF. The rearrangement joins TRBV6-2 or TRBV6-3 to TRBJ2-7; TRBD2 matches at 8 bases. Trimming cost V 7 bases and J 0 bases; bases outside gene matches: 5. This CDR3 is built from 14 residues. Germline CDR1 MNHEY, CDR2 SVGEGT.

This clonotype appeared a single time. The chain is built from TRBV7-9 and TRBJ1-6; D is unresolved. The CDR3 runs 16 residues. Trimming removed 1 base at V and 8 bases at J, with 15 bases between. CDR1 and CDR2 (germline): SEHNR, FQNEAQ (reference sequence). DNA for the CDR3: TGTGCCAGCAGCTTAGAGCGGTTTTCGAACGATTCACCCCTCCACTTT. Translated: CASSLERFSNDSPLHF.

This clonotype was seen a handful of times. DNA of the CDR3: TGTGCCAGCAGTTGGGGTGGAGCGGAGACCCAGTACTTC. Its translation is CASSWGGAETQYF. J is TRBJ2-5 and V is TRBV6-2 or TRBV6-3, with D uncertain. Germline values: CDR1 MNHEY, CDR2 SVGEGT. The CDR3 has 13 amino acids. V was cut by 4 bases and J by 5 bases, with 11 bases left in between.

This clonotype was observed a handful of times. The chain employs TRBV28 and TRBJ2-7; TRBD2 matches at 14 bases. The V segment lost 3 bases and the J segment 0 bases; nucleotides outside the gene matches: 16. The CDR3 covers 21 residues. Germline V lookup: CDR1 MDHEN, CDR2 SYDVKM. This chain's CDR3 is CASSFPVLGLAGVGTSYEQYF. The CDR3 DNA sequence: TGTGCCAGCAGTTTCCCTGTCTTGGGACTAGCGGGAGTGGGTACCTCCTACGAGCAGTACTTC.

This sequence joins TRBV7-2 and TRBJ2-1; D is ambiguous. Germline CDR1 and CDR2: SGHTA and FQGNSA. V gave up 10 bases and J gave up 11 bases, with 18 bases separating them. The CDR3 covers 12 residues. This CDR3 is CATNRVGAQQFF. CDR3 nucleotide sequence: TGTGCCACCAATAGGGTGGGTGCTCAGCAGTTCTTC.

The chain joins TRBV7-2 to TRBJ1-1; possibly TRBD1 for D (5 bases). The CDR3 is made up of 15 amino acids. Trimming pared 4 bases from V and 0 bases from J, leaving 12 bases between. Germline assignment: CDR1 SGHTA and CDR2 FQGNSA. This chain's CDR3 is CASSSLQGLNTEAFF. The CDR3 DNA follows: TGTGCCAGCAGCTCGCTTCAGGGATTGAACACTGAAGCTTTCTTT.

DNA for the CDR3: TGCAGCGTTGAATTACGGGGAGGAGTCTACAATGAGCAGTTCTTC. The encoded protein is CSVELRGGVYNEQFF. This sequence joins TRBV29-1 and TRBJ2-1; D perhaps matches TRBD2 (6 bases). Germline-derived CDR1 and CDR2 are SQVTM and ANQGSEA. The CDR3 loop spans 15 amino acids. V gave up 2 bases and J gave up 3 bases, with 14 bases separating them.

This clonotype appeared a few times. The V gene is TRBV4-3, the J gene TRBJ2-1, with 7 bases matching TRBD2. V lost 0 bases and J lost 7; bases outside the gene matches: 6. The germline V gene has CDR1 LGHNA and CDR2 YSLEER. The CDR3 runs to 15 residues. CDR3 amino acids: CASSQDRGLVNEQFF. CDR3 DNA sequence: TGCGCCAGCAGCCAAGACCGTGGACTAGTGAATGAGCAGTTCTTC.